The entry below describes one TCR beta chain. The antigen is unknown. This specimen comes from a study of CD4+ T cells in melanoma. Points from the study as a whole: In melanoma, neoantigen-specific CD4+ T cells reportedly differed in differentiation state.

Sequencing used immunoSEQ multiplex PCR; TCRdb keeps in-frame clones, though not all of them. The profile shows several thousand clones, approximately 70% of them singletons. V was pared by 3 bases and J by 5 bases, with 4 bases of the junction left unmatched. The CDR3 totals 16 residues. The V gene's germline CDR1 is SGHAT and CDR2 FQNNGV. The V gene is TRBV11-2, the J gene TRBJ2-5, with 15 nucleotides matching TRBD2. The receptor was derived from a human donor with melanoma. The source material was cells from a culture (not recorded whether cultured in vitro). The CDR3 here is CASSFVGLAGGETQYF. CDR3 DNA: TGTGCCAGCAGCTTTGTAGGACTAGCGGGGGGGGAGACCCAGTACTTC. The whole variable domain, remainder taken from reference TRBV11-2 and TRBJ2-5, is EAGVAQSPRYKIIEKRQSVAFWCNPISGHATLYWYQQILGQGPKLLIQFQNNGVVDDSQLPKDRFSAERLKGVDSTLKIQPAKLEDSAVYLCASSFVGLAGGETQYFGPGTRLLVL.